The TCR beta chain under discussion was sequenced for a study of blood T cell repertoires in COVID-19. Study background: Donors in the United States, Italy and Spain gave samples during acute or convalescent COVID-19. In each case, the material was cDNA or gDNA derived from T cells, B-cell-depleted T cells, or PBMCs.

In the source study's methods: How many nucleated cells were present was estimated from reference gene primer amplification. The assay was immunoSEQ multiplex PCR, and TCRdb's table has in-frame clones only and misses some. That table is the source of V, J and clone size, and D and trimming were worked out from the DNA. Of 65,000 or so clones listed, roughly nine tenths are singletons. In germline, CDR1 is SNHLY, CDR2 FYNNEI. With V trimmed by 2 bases and J by 4 bases, 14 bases remained unmatched. The CDR3 has 19 amino acids. V gene TRBV2 combines with J gene TRBJ2-6, with 7 bases fitting TRBD1. This TCR was sampled from a man between 60 and 75 years old with acute or convalescent COVID-19. The sample comprised peripheral blood. DNA for the CDR3: TGTGCCAGCAGTGAAAGACATGGGACAGACGCCGCGGGGGCCAACGTCCTGACTTTC. Residues: CASSERHGTDAAGANVLTF.